The 15 T cell receptor beta chains reported below all come from one sample, sequenced in a study of T cell changes during pregnancy in multiple sclerosis. TCRdb keeps only in-frame clones here, not all; method: immunoSEQ multiplex PCR. The sample has about 66,000 clones; roughly 90% are singletons. The material was CD8+ T cells from peripheral blood mononuclear cells, obtained before pregnancy. The receptors derive from a female donor with multiple sclerosis, enrolled in a pregnancy study.

V is TRBV4-1 and J is TRBJ2-7, with TRBD1 matching 10 bases. CDR3 length equals 14 residues. The trim removed 4 bases at V and 2 bases at J, leaving 2 bases unmatched. Germline CDR1 MGHRA, CDR2 YSYEKL. The CDR3 nucleotides read TGCGCCAGCAGCCTCGGGACAGGGGCCTACGAGCAGTACTTC. Protein sequence: CASSLGTGAYEQYF.

This chain joins TRBV6-4 and TRBJ2-6; D uncertain. In germline, CDR1 is MRHNA, CDR2 SNTAGT. V lost 3 bases to trimming and J lost 0 bases, with 9 bases between them. CDR3 length equals 16 residues. The CDR3 is CASSDWHHSGANVLTF. As DNA, the CDR3 is TGTGCCAGCAGTGATTGGCATCACTCTGGGGCCAACGTCCTGACTTTC.

This clone has a single count. The chain couples TRBV10-3 to TRBJ1-3; D is unresolved. CDR3 size: 14 residues. Per the germline V gene, CDR1 is ENHRY and CDR2 is SYGVKD. V lost 2 bases and J lost 0, with 5 bases in between. CDR3 DNA: TGTGCCATCAGTGAGGACAACTCTGGAAACACCATATATTTT. This translates into CAISEDNSGNTIYF.

The DNA for the CDR3 is TGTGCCAGCAGCCGATGGACTAGCGGGGGCAATGAGCAGTTCTTC. Protein sequence: CASSRWTSGGNEQFF. The chain has TRBV9 and TRBJ2-1; TRBD2 matches at 13 bases. This CDR3 contains 15 residues. Unmatched junction bases numbered 4, after V lost 4 bases and J lost 6 bases. Germline lookup yields CDR1 SGDLS and CDR2 YYNGEE.

In regard to this clone: A junction boundary mismatches the germline segment, possibly from a read error. The chain is built from TRBV7-7 and TRBJ2-3; 7 nucleotides align to TRBD2. The CDR3 is 16 amino acids. In germline, CDR1 is SSHAT, CDR2 FNYEAQ (reference sequence). The CDR3 DNA is TGTGCTAGCAGCTTAGGTAGCGGGCCGGGGGGAGATACGCAGTATTTT. It is translated as CASSLGSGPGGDTQYF.

A few counts support this clone. The chain couples TRBV15 to TRBJ1-6, with 7 bases fitting TRBD1. CDR1 is LNHNV, CDR2 YYDKDF, per germline (reference sequence). Germline trimming cut 6 bases from V and 10 bases from J; bases unmatched to any gene: 18. The CDR3 is made up of 17 amino acids. The DNA of the CDR3 is TGTGCCACCAGTGGCCTCCCGAAAGAGGGGGCCAACTCACCCCTCCACTTT. The encoded protein is CATSGLPKEGANSPLHF.

This chain joins TRBV19 and TRBJ2-5; 10 bases are a match to TRBD1. The junction had 9 bases not matched to a gene; V was cut back by 3 bases and J by 5 bases. Per germline, CDR1 LNHDA and CDR2 SQIVND (reference sequence). CDR3 length: 16 residues. The CDR3, as DNA: TGTGCCAGTAGTATCCCCGGGACAGGGGCCACGGAGACCCAGTACTTC. As protein: CASSIPGTGATETQYF. Full variable domain (outside the CDR3, taken from reference TRBV19 and TRBJ2-5): DGGITQSPKYLFRKEGQNVTLSCEQNLNHDAMYWYRQDPGQGLRLIYYSQIVNDFQKGDIAEGYSVSREKKESFPLTVTSAQKNPTAFYLCASSIPGTGATETQYFGPGTRLLVL.

The rearrangement links TRBV5-6 to TRBJ2-7; TRBD1 might be the D (6 bases). The CDR3 sequence is 14 residues long. CDR1 is SGHDT, CDR2 YYEEEE, per germline. Deletions cut 0 bases from V and 6 bases from J, with 13 bases between. The CDR3 nucleotides are TGTGCCAGCAGCTTGGGACAGGTGGGGTCCGAGCAGTACTTC. Translating it yields CASSLGQVGSEQYF.

The chain recombines TRBV11-2 with TRBJ1-2; D is ambiguous. Trimming took 7 bases from V and 7 from J, leaving 16 bases between them. CDR3 length equals 13 residues. Per the germline V gene, CDR1 is SGHAT and CDR2 is FQNNGV. The chain's CDR3 is CASNLGGGGGYTF. In DNA, the CDR3 is TGTGCCAGCAATTTAGGCGGAGGCGGTGGCTACACCTTC.

This chain connects TRBV4-1 to TRBJ1-1, with D tentatively TRBD1 (6 bases). Trimming took off 1 base at V and 7 bases at J, with 10 bases between the two ends. Germline CDR1 and CDR2: MGHRA and YSYEKL. The CDR3 is 13 residues long. CDR3 DNA: TGCGCCAGCAGCCAAGCAAGGGGGTATGAAGCTTTCTTT. Its protein product is CASSQARGYEAFF.

Here the CDR3 DNA reads TGTGCCTGCAACCGGGGGGCGGACACCGGGGAGCTGTTTTTT. This translates into CACNRGADTGELFF. The chain recombines TRBV30 with TRBJ2-2; possible D gene TRBD2, 7 bases. The CDR3 loop spans 14 amino acids. Germline V gene lookup returns CDR1 GTSNPN and CDR2 SVGIG (reference sequence). V was cut by 6 bases and J by 3 bases, with 14 bases left in between.

V and J are TRBV5-1 and TRBJ1-1, with D possibly matching TRBD1 (6 bases). The CDR3 spans 15 residues. The V end was cut by 2 bases, the J end by 4 bases, with 15 bases between. From germline, CDR1 is SGHRS and CDR2 YFSETQ. In DNA form, the CDR3 reads TGCGCCAGCAGCTTCCGGACAGATCGTAGCACTGAAGCTTTCTTT. Its translation is CASSFRTDRSTEAFF.

This clone was counted a single time. This chain uses TRBV19 with TRBJ2-1, with 8 bases identical to TRBD1. Per the germline V gene, CDR1 is LNHDA and CDR2 is SQIVND (reference sequence). The CDR3 is made up of 14 amino acids. The trim removed 9 bases at V and 5 bases at J, leaving 9 bases unmatched. The CDR3 spells CASHSGGAHNEQFF. DNA for the CDR3: TGTGCCAGCCATTCAGGGGGCGCCCACAATGAGCAGTTCTTC.

The chain joins TRBV5-4 to TRBJ2-1, with 10 bases identical to TRBD1. Unmatched junction bases numbered 13, after V lost 3 bases and J lost 10 bases. The germline V gene encodes CDR1 SGHNT and CDR2 YYREEE (reference sequence). The CDR3 has 16 amino acids. As DNA, the CDR3 is TGTGCCAGCAGCTGGACTCCCGGGACAGGGGCCGAGGAGCAGTTCTTC. Its protein is CASSWTPGTGAEEQFF.

This clone appeared once. V and J are TRBV10-3 and TRBJ2-3; 16 bases are shared with TRBD2. The CDR3 has 18 amino acids. Germline V gene lookup returns CDR1 ENHRY and CDR2 SYGVKD. With V trimmed by 6 bases and J by 0 bases, 6 bases remained unmatched. The CDR3 here is CAISPGTSGGESTDTQYF. The CDR3 DNA is TGTGCCATCAGCCCCGGGACTAGCGGGGGGGAAAGCACAGATACGCAGTATTTT.